This T cell receptor (beta chain) originates from a study of cytomegalovirus exposure and HLA in healthy donors. Overall study results and limits: The study listed roughly 160 cytomegalovirus-associated TCR beta chains. Later, an analysis found that common viral pathogens appeared to be linked with several of the most significant clusters. Other equally common chains were less clonally expanded than HLA-associated TCR beta chains, a later analysis showed.

In the case of this clone: Its antigen remains unidentified.

The CDR3 length is 16 residues. Germline CDR1 SGHRS, CDR2 YFSETQ. Losses at the gene ends were 5 bases for V and 6 bases for J; bases not matched to a gene: 15. Healthy bone marrow donors made up the donors. PCR amplification relied on 60 Vbeta primers (plus 13 Jbeta primers). Only in-frame clones appear in the TCRdb table, and some are missing; sequencing was by immunoSEQ multiplex PCR. Altogether approximately 150,000 clones are present, more than 60% being singletons, with the ten largest covering about 4.5%. This TCR was recovered from a man aged 40-50 years in good health and CMV-seronegative. The sequenced sample was PBMCs. The chain is built from TRBV5-1 and TRBJ2-7, with 9 nucleotides matching TRBD1. The CDR3 sequence: CASSKPPDRGISEQYF. CDR3 in DNA: TGCGCCAGCAGTAAACCCCCGGACAGGGGTATTAGCGAGCAGTACTTC.